This T cell receptor beta chain was obtained from a study of regulatory T cells in long-lasting Graves disease. Study at large: Over 5 years of antithyroid drugs with positive TSH receptor antibodies was taken to mean persistent Graves' disease.

Turning to this clonotype: Its specificity is unknown.

TCR beta libraries were built with iRepertoire HTBI primers and Arm-PCR of CDR3 regions. TCRdb ran MiXCR on the multiplex PCR reads and lists one entry per CDR3 protein. This table has about 470,000 distinct CDR3 sequences, under 25% appearing once. Trimming took off 0 bases at V and 7 bases at J, with 8 bases between the two ends. The germline V gene encodes CDR1 SGDLS and CDR2 YYNGEE. The CDR3 loop spans 14 amino acids. Notes on the study in general: There were preferences for TRBV28, TRBJ1-2 and TRBJ2-5 in persistent disease. Tissue studied was limited to peripheral blood, excluding thyroid tissue.

Time point given: persistent/refractory GD, antithyroid drugs over 5 years with positive TRAb. From PBMCs, RNA was extracted and then used to make the TCR library. Sequencing used peripheral blood mononuclear cells (PBMCs), obtained when the disease was refractory, from a patient treated with antithyroid drugs. This chain uses TRBV9 with TRBJ1-6; D unresolved. This clonotype originated in a female donor with Graves disease. The CDR3 bases are TGTGCCAGCAGCGTAGCTACCTCGAATTCACCCCTCCACTTT. Protein sequence: CASSVATSNSPLHF.